This T cell receptor (beta chain) appears in the sequencing data of a study of T cells in localized non-small cell lung cancer. Broader study findings: Uninvolved adjacent lung showed higher T cell clonality than tumor. Greater T cell density in blood accompanied longer overall survival. Of the top 100 tumor clones, median around 60 were in adjacent lung, approximately 28 among its top 100.

On this clone itself: The antigen is unknown.

The table came from immunoSEQ multiplex PCR; TCRdb's copy has only in-frame clones and leaves some out. Among 59,000 or so clones listed, approximately 91% were seen once. This CDR3 spans 15 amino acids. Trimming left V 9 bases short and J 1 base short, with 17 bases between. Germline V gene data show CDR1 as WSHSY and CDR2 as SAAADI. This specimen was peripheral blood, taken before any cancer treatment. This chain links TRBV10-2 with TRBJ2-3, with D perhaps TRBD1 or TRBD2 (6 bases each). This TCR was recovered from a man between 35 and 75 years old with stage I lung adenocarcinoma. This chain's CDR3 is CASHPGAGRTDTQYF. The CDR3 nucleotides are TGCGCCAGTCATCCAGGGGCGGGGCGCACAGATACGCAGTATTTT.